Presented here are 2 T cell receptor beta chains from one specimen sequenced in a study of blood T cell repertoires in COVID-19. Libraries were prepared by immunoSEQ multiplex PCR; TCRdb keeps only in-frame clonotypes and omits some of them. The sample has around 230,000 clones; 86% are singletons. Sequencing was done on a sample of PBMCs or T cells enriched from blood (not recorded which). The source is a woman aged 40-49 years with acute COVID-19.

The genes are TRBV10-1 and TRBJ1-1; D gene ambiguous. V was cut by 3 bases and J by 4 bases, with 6 bases left in between. CDR3 size: 12 residues. From germline, CDR1 is WNHNN and CDR2 SYGVQD (reference sequence). This chain's CDR3 is CASSDQSTEAFF. The CDR3 DNA reads as TGCGCCAGCAGTGATCAGTCCACTGAAGCTTTCTTT.

This sequence joins TRBV7-2 and TRBJ1-6, with D maybe TRBD1 (5 bases). The CDR3 totals 17 residues. CDR1 and CDR2 from the germline V gene are SGHTA and FQGNSA. V was trimmed by 4 bases and J by 3 bases, leaving 16 bases between them. Here the CDR3 DNA reads TGTGCCAGCAGCTCGGGACTGGGAGGTAGCTATAATTCACCCCTCCACTTT. Protein product: CASSSGLGGSYNSPLHF. The full variable domain, with the rest looked up from reference TRBV7-2 and TRBJ1-6, is GAGVSQSPSNKVTEKGKDVELRCDPISGHTALYWYRQSLGQGLEFLIYFQGNSAPDKSGLPSDRFSAERTGGSVSTLTIQRTQQEDSAVYLCASSSGLGGSYNSPLHFGNGTRLTVT.